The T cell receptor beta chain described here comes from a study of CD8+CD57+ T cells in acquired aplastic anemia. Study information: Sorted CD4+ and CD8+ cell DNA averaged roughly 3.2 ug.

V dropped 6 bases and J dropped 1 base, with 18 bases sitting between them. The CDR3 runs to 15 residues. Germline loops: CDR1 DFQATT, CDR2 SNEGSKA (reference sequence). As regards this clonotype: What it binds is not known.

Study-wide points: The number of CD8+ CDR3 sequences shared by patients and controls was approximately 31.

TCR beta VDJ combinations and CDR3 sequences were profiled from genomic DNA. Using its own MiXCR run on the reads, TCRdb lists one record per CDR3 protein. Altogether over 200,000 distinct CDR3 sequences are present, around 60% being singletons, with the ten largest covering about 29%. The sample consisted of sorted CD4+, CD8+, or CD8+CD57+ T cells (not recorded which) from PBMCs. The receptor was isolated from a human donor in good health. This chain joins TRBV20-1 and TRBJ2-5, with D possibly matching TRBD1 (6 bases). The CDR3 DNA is TGCAGTGCGATCGGGACACTAAGTTTCCAAGAGACCCAGTACTTC. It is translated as CSAIGTLSFQETQYF.